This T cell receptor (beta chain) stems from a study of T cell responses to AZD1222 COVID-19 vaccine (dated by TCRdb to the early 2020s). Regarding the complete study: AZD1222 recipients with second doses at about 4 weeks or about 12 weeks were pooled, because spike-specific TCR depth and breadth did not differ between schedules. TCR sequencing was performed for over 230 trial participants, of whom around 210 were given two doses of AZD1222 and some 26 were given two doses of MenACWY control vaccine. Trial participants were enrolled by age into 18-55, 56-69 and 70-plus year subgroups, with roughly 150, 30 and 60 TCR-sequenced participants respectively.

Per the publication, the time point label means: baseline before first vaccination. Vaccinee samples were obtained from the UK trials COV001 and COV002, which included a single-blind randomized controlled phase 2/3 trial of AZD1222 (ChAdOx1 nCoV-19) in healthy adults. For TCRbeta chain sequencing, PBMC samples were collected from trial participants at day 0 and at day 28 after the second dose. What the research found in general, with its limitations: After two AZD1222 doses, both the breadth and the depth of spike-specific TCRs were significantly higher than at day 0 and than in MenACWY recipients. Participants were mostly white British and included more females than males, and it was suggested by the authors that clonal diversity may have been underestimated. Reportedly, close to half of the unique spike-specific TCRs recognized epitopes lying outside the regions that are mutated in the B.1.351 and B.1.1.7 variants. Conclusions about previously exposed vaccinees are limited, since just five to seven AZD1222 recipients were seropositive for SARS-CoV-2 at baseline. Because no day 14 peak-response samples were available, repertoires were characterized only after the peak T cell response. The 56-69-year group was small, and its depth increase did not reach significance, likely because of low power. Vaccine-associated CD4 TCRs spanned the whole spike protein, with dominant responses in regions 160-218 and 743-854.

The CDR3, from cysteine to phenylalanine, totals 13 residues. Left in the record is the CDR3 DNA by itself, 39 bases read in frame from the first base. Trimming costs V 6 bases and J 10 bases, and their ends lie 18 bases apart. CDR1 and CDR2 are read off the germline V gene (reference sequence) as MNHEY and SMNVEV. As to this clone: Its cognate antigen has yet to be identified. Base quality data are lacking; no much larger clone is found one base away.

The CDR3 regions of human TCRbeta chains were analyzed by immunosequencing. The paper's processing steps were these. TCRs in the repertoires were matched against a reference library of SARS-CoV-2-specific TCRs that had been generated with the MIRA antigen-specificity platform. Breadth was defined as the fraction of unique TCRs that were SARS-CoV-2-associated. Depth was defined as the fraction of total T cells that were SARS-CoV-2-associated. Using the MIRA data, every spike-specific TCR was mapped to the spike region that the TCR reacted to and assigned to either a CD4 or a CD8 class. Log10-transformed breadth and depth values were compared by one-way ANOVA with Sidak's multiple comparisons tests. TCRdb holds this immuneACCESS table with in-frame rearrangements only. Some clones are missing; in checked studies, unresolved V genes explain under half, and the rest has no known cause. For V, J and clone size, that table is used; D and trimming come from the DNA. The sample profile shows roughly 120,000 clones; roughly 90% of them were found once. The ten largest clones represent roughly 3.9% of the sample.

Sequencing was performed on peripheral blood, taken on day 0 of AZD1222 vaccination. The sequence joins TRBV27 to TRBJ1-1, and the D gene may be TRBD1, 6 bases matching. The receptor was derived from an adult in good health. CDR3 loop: CASRLNRDSGAFF. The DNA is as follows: TGTGCCAGCAGACTAAACAGGGATTCAGGAGCTTTCTTT.